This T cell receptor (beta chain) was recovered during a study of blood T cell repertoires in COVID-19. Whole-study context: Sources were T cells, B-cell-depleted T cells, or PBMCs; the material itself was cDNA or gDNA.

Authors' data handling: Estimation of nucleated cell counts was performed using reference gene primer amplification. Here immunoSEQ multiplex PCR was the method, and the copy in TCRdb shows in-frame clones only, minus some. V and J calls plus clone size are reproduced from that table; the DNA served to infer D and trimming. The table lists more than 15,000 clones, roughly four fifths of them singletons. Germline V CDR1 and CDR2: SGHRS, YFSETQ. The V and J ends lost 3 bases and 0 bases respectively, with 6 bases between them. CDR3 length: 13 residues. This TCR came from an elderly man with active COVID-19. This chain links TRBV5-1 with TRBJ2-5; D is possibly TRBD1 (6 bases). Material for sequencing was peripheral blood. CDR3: CASSWTDQETQYF. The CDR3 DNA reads TGCGCCAGCAGCTGGACAGACCAAGAGACCCAGTACTTC.